This TCR beta chain was profiled in a study of cytomegalovirus exposure and HLA in healthy donors. Study-wide context: Among the approximately 400 donors who were genotyped, about 80% fell in the genetic ancestry cluster that is associated with self-reported Caucasian donors.

This clone was seen only a few times. What it recognizes is unknown. Whole-study findings and limits: The authors reported that TCR beta sequences could predict HLA-A and HLA-B alleles. These predictions were accurate for most subjects in the first cohort. Three CMV-associated chains proved CMV antigen-specific in vitro. Presence/absence results assume similar sequencing depth per donor, which may not hold.

The PCR had 60 Vbeta and 13 Jbeta primers. TCRdb keeps only in-frame clones here, not all; method: immunoSEQ multiplex PCR. The sample yields 110,000 to 150,000 clones, around 79% seen once. The V and J ends lost 6 bases and 3 bases respectively, with 11 bases between them. The CDR3 totals 13 residues. Germline CDR1 reads MGHDK; CDR2 reads SYGVNS. The origin of this receptor is a woman in her twenties or thirties in good health and CMV-seronegative. The sample comprised PBMCs. The chain links TRBV25-1 to TRBJ1-2; D is perhaps TRBD1 (5 bases). CDR3 sequence (DNA): TGTGCCAGCAGAGGGGATGCGTACTATGGCTACACCTTC. Encoded protein: CASRGDAYYGYTF.